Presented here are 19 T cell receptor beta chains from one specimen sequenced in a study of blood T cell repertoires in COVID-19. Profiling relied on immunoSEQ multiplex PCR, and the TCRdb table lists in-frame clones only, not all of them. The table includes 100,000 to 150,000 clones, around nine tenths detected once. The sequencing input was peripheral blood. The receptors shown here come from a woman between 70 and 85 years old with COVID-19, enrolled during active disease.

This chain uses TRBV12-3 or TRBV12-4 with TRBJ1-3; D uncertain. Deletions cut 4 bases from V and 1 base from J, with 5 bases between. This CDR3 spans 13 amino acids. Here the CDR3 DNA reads TGTGCCAGCAGTTCGGTATCTGGAAACACCATATATTTT. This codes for CASSSVSGNTIYF.

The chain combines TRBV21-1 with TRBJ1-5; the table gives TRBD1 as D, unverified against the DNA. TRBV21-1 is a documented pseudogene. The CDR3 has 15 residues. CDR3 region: CASSLPGSSNQPQHF. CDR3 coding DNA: TGTGCCAGCAGCTTACCAGGGTCTAGCAATCAGCCCCAGCATTTT.

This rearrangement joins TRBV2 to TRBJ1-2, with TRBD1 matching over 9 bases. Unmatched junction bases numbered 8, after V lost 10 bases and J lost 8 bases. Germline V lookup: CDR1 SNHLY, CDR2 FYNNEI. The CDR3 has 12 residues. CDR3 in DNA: TGTGCCACCACCGGACAGGGGTGGGGCTACACCTTC. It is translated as CATTGQGWGYTF.

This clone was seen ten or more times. The CDR3 spells CASSPTSSYNEQFF. The CDR3 DNA sequence: TGCGCCAGCAGCCCGACTAGTTCCTACAATGAGCAGTTCTTC. The chain employs TRBV5-1 and TRBJ2-1; possibly TRBD2 for D (6 bases). This CDR3 has 14 residues. Germline CDR1 SGHRS, CDR2 YFSETQ. Trimming stripped 4 bases from V and 1 base from J, with 9 bases between.

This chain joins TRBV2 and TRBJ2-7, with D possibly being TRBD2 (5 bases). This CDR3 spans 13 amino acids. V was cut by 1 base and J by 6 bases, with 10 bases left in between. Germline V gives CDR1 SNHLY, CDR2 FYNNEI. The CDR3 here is CASSEDPRGEQYF. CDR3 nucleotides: TGTGCCAGCAGTGAAGATCCCCGGGGCGAGCAGTACTTC.

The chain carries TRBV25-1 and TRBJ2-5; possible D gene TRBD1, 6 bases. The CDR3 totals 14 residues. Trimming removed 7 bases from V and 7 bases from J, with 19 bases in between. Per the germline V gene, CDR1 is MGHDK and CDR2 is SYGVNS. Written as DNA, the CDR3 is TGTGCCAGCAACACACAGGGTGGTGGCGGGACCCAGTACTTC. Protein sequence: CASNTQGGGGTQYF. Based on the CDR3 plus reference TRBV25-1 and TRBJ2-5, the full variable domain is EADIYQTPRYLVIGTGKKITLECSQTMGHDKMYWYQQDPGMELHLIHYSYGVNSTEKGDLSSESTVSRIRTEHFPLTLESARPSHTSQYLCASNTQGGGGTQYFGPGTRLLVL.

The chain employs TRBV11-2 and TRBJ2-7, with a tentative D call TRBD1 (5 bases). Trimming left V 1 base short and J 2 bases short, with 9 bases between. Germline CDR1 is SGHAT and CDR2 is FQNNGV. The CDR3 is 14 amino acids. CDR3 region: CASSLGGLTYEQYF. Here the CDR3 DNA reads TGTGCCAGCAGCTTAGGGGGCCTAACCTACGAGCAGTACTTC.

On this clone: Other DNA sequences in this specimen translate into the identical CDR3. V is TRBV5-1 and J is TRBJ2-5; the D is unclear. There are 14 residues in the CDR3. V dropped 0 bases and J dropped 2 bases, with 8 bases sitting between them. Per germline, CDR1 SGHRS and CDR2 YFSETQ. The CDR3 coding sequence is TGCGCCAGCAGCTTGGTTAGCACTCAAGAGACCCAGTACTTC. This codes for CASSLVSTQETQYF.

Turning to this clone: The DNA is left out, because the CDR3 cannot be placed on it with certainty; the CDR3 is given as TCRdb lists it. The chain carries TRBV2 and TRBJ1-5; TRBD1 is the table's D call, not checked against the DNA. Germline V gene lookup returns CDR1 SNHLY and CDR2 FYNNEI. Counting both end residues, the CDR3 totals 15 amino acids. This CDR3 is CASKGQGRAGQPQHF.

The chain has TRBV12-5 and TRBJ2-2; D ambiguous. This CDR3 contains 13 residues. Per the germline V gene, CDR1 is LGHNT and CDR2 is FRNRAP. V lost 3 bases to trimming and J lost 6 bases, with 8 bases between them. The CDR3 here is CASGLAVSGELFF. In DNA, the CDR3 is TGTGCTAGTGGTTTAGCTGTTTCCGGGGAGCTGTTTTTT.

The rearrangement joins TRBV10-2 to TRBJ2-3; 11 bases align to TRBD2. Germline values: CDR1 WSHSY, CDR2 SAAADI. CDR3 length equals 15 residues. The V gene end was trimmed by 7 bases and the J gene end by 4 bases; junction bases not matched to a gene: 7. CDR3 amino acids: CASMVLAGGSDTQYF. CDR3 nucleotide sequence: TGCGCCAGCATGGTTCTAGCGGGGGGTTCAGATACGCAGTATTTT.

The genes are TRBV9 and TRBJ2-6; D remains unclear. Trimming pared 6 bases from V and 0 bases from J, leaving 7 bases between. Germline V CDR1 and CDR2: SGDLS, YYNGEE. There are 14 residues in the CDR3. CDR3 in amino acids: CASNSYSGANVLTF. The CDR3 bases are TGTGCCAGCAACAGCTACTCTGGGGCCAACGTCCTGACTTTC. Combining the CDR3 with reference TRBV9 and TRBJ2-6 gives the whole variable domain DSGVTQTPKHLITATGQRVTLRCSPRSGDLSVYWYQQSLDQGLQFLIQYYNGEERAKGNILERFSAQQFPDLHSELNLSSLELGDSALYFCASNSYSGANVLTFGAGSRLTVL.

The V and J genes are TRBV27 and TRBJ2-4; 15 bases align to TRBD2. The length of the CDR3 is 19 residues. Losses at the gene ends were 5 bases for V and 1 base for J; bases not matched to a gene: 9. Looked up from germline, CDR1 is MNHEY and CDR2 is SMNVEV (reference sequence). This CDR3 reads CASSPRGLAGGPAKNIQYF. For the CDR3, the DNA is TGTGCCAGCAGTCCCCGCGGACTAGCGGGGGGGCCGGCCAAAAACATTCAGTACTTC.

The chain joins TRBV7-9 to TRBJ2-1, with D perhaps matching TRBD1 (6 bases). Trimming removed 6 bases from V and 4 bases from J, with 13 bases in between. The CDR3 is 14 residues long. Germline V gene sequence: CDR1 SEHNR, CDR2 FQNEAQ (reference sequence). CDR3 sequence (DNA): TGTGCCAGCAGTTTGACAAGGGGGTACAATGAGCAGTTCTTC. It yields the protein CASSLTRGYNEQFF.

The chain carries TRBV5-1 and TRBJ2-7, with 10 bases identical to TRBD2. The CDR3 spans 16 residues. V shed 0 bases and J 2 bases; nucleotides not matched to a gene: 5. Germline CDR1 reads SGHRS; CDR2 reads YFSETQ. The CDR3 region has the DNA TGCGCCAGCAGCTTGGAATACCTAGCGGGGGCCTACGAGCAGTACTTC. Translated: CASSLEYLAGAYEQYF.

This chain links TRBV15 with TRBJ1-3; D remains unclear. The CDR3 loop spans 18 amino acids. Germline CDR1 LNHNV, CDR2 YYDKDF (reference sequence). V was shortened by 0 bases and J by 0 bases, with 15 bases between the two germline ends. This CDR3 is CATSRDLIVRSSGNTIYF. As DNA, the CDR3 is TGTGCCACCAGCAGAGATCTTATTGTCAGAAGCTCTGGAAACACCATATATTTT. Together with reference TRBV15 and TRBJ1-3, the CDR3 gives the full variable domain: DAMVIQNPRYQVTQFGKPVTLSCSQTLNHNVMYWYQQKSSQAPKLLFHYYDKDFNNEADTPDNFQSRRPNTSFCFLDIRSPGLGDTAMYLCATSRDLIVRSSGNTIYFGEGSWLTVV.

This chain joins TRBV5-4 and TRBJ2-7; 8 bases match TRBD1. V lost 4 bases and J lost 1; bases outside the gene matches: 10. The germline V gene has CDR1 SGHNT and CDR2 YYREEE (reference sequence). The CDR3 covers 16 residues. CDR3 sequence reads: CASSPRDRPTSYEQYF. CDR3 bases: TGTGCCAGCAGCCCCCGGGACAGGCCGACTTCCTACGAGCAGTACTTC.

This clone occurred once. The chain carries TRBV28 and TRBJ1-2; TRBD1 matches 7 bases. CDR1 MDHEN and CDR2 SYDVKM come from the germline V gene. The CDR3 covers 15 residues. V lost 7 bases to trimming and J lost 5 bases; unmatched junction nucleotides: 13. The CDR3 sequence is CASTLGTATIYGYTF. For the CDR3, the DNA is TGTGCCAGCACACTGGGGACAGCAACGATTTATGGCTACACCTTC.

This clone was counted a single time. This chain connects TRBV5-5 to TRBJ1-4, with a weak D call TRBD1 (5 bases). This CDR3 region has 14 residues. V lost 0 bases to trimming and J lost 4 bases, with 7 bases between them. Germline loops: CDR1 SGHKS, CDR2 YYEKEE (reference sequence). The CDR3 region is CASSLGQINEKLFF. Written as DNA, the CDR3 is TGTGCCAGCAGCTTGGGACAGATTAATGAAAAACTGTTTTTT.